The 16 T cell receptor beta chains below all came from one sample that was sequenced in a study of blood T cell repertoires in COVID-19 (dated by TCRdb to about 2020). Receptor amplification or capture employed the immunoSEQ multiplex PCR assay. Entries here come from immuneACCESS through TCRdb and include only in-frame sequences with V and J called. Some clones fail to appear in such tables; in the studies checked, an unresolved V gene covers under half of the shortfall, and the cause of the remainder is unknown. This sample holds about 230,000 clones; over 70% were observed only once. 6% to 9.5% of the sample rests with the top ten. Sequencing was done on a sample of peripheral blood. These receptors originate from a woman aged 80 or over with acute or convalescent COVID-19.

V is TRBV28 and J is TRBJ2-1; possible D gene TRBD2, 6 bases. The V and J ends lost 3 bases and 16 bases respectively, with 13 bases between them. There are 11 residues in the CDR3. Germline V CDR1 and CDR2: MDHEN, SYDVKM. CDR3 in amino acids: CASSFGSGEFF. For the CDR3, the DNA is TGTGCCAGCAGTTTCGGGTCGGGAGAATTCTTC.

Note on this clone: This specimen includes other DNA sequences encoding the same CDR3. This chain uses TRBV5-1 with TRBJ2-5; 8 positions agree with TRBD2. This CDR3 has 14 residues. In germline, CDR1 is SGHRS, CDR2 YFSETQ. The V segment lost 2 bases and the J segment 1 base; nucleotides outside the gene matches: 1. In DNA form, the CDR3 reads TGCGCCAGCAGCTTAGGGACTAGCCAAGAGACCCAGTACTTC. It encodes CASSLGTSQETQYF.

The chain employs TRBV28 and TRBJ1-5; tentatively, D is TRBD1 (6 bases). The CDR3 runs 14 residues. V lost 6 bases, J lost 3 bases, and 12 bases lay in between. Germline V lookup: CDR1 MDHEN, CDR2 SYDVKM. The CDR3 region has the DNA TGTGCCAGCAGAAGGACAGCCCTCAATCAGCCCCAGCATTTT. Translating gives CASRRTALNQPQHF.

This chain joins TRBV6-5 and TRBJ1-6, with 8 bases matching TRBD1. This CDR3 has 13 residues. V was pared by 7 bases and J by 7 bases, with 3 bases of the junction left unmatched. CDR1 is MNHEY and CDR2 is SVGAGI in the germline V gene. The CDR3 loop reads CASMTGANSPLHF. CDR3 in DNA: TGTGCCAGCATGACAGGGGCAAATTCACCCCTCCACTTT.

The chain combines TRBV5-4 with TRBJ2-1, with TRBD2 as a possible D gene (6 bases). The CDR3 length is 13 residues. V lost 0 bases, J lost 10 bases, and 11 bases lay in between. Germline-derived CDR1 and CDR2 are SGHNT and YYREEE (reference sequence). The CDR3 DNA reads TGTGCCAGCAGCTTGGAACTAGCTACGGAGCAGTTCTTC. It yields the protein CASSLELATEQFF.

The chain has TRBV29-1 and TRBJ2-3; tentative D call: TRBD1 (5 bases). Germline-derived CDR1 and CDR2 are SQVTM and ANQGSEA. V shed 8 bases and J shed 4 bases, with 13 bases lying between them. The CDR3 sequence is 12 residues long. CDR3 protein: CSWGPRADTQYF. In nucleotides, the CDR3 is TGCAGCTGGGGCCCCCGGGCAGATACGCAGTATTTT.

The chain is built from TRBV5-4 and TRBJ1-2; 7 bases are a match to TRBD1. J lost 8 bases, V lost 3 bases, and 7 bases had no gene match. The CDR3 is 13 amino acids. Germline lookup yields CDR1 SGHNT and CDR2 YYREEE (reference sequence). The CDR3 region is CASSSDRVGGYTF. In DNA, the CDR3 is TGTGCCAGCAGCTCCGACAGGGTGGGAGGCTACACCTTC. Full variable domain (rest looked up from reference TRBV5-4 and TRBJ1-2): ETGVTQSPTHLIKTRGQQVTLRCSSQSGHNTVSWYQQALGQGPQFIFQYYREEENGRGNFPPRFSGLQFPNYSSELNVNALELDDSALYLCASSSDRVGGYTFGSGTRLTVV.

The chain joins TRBV30 to TRBJ1-4; D unresolved. CDR3 length equals 14 residues. The V and J ends lost 0 bases and 5 bases respectively, with 10 bases between them. CDR1 GTSNPN and CDR2 SVGIG come from the germline V gene (reference sequence). The CDR3 here is CAWSVLSGNEKLFF. The CDR3 region has the DNA TGTGCCTGGAGTGTCTTAAGCGGCAATGAAAAACTGTTTTTT.

The chain joins TRBV2 to TRBJ2-7, with 13 bases matching TRBD2. V trimming: 7 bases; J trimming: 3 bases; junction bases outside the gene matches: 12. This CDR3 has 17 residues. CDR1 is SNHLY, CDR2 FYNNEI, per germline. The CDR3 DNA follows: TGTGCCAGCAATAGTATGAGACTAGCGGGGGGCCTCTACGAGCAGTACTTC. The encoded protein is CASNSMRLAGGLYEQYF.

The chain links TRBV7-2 to TRBJ2-1, with D possibly matching TRBD2 (5 bases). The germline V gene has CDR1 SGHTA and CDR2 FQGNSA. The ends were cut back, 1 base at V and 9 bases at J, with 16 bases in the middle. The CDR3 loop spans 15 amino acids. CDR3 DNA sequence: TGTGCCAGCAGCTTAGGCACAGCCGGGGTGAGTGAGCAGTTCTTC. Its protein is CASSLGTAGVSEQFF. Full variable domain (missing parts from reference TRBV7-2 and TRBJ2-1): GAGVSQSPSNKVTEKGKDVELRCDPISGHTALYWYRQSLGQGLEFLIYFQGNSAPDKSGLPSDRFSAERTGGSVSTLTIQRTQQEDSAVYLCASSLGTAGVSEQFFGPGTRLTVL.

J is TRBJ1-4 and V is TRBV6-6; D not resolved. V was trimmed by 2 bases and J by 4 bases, leaving 14 bases between them. There are 16 residues in the CDR3. The germline gives CDR1 MNHNY, CDR2 SVGAGI (reference sequence). The CDR3 sequence: CASSYVSTGNNEKLFF. DNA of the CDR3: TGTGCCAGCAGTTACGTGTCCACGGGTAATAATGAAAAACTGTTTTTT.

The chain uses TRBV19 and TRBJ1-2; D is unclear. Per germline, CDR1 LNHDA and CDR2 SQIVND (reference sequence). This CDR3 has 13 amino acids. V lost 5 bases, J lost 9 bases, and 16 bases lay in between. CDR3 bases: TGTGCCAGTAGTGCCCGGGAGAGTATGCGCTACACCTTC. Translation gives CASSARESMRYTF.

The chain carries TRBV15 and TRBJ2-1, with TRBD1 as a possible D gene (5 bases). V dropped 1 base and J dropped 15 bases, with 16 bases sitting between them. Germline CDR1 LNHNV, CDR2 YYDKDF (reference sequence). CDR3 length: 13 amino acids. The CDR3 coding sequence is TGTGCCACCAGCAGAGGCGACAGCCCTGGGCGGTTCTTC. Amino acid sequence: CATSRGDSPGRFF.

This sequence joins TRBV30 and TRBJ2-7; tentative D call: TRBD2 (6 bases). The CDR3 has 16 amino acids. V gave up 2 bases and J gave up 2 bases, with 19 bases separating them. Germline V gene lookup returns CDR1 GTSNPN and CDR2 SVGIG (reference sequence). CDR3 in amino acids: CAWSPARGGATYEQYF. The CDR3 DNA reads as TGTGCCTGGAGTCCGGCCCGAGGCGGGGCCACCTACGAGCAGTACTTC.

CDR3 DNA: TGCGCCAGCAGCACAAGACTAGCGGGGGGTGTTGGAGATACGCAGTATTTT. It is translated as CASSTRLAGGVGDTQYF. J is TRBJ2-3 and V is TRBV5-1; 13 nucleotides line up with TRBD2. The CDR3 covers 17 residues. Germline-derived CDR1 and CDR2 are SGHRS and YFSETQ. Trimming removed 4 bases from V and 5 bases from J; junction bases left unmatched: 10.

The chain links TRBV5-1 to TRBJ2-7; tentative D call: TRBD2 (5 bases). This CDR3 spans 16 amino acids. Germline CDR1 and CDR2: SGHRS and YFSETQ. The ends were cut back, 4 bases at V and 1 base at J, with 18 bases in the middle. The CDR3 sequence is CASSPESTRASYEQYF. The CDR3 DNA reads TGCGCCAGCAGCCCGGAAAGCACTAGGGCTTCCTACGAGCAGTACTTC.